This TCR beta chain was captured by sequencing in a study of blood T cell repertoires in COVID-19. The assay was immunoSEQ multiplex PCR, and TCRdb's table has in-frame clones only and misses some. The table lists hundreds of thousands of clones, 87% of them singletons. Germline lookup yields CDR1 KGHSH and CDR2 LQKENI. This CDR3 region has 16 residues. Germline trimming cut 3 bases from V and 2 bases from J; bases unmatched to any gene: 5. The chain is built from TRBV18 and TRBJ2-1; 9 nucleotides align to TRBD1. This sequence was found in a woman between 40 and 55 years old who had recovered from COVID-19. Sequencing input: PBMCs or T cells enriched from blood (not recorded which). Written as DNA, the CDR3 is TGTGCCAGCTCACCCGTCGGGACAGGGCCCTACAATGAGCAGTTCTTC. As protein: CASSPVGTGPYNEQFF.